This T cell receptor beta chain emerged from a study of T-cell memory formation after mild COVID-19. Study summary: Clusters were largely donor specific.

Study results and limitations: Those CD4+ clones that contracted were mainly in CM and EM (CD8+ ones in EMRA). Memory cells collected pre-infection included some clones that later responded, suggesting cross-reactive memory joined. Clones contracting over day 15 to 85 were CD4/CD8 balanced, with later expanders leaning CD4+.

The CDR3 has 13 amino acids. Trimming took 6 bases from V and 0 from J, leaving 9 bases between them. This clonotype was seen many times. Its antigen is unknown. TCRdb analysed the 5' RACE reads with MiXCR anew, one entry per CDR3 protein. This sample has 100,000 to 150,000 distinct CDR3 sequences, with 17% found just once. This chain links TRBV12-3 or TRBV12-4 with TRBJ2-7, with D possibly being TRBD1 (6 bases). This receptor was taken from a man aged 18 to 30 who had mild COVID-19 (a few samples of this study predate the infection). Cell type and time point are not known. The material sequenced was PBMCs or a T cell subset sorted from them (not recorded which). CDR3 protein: CASSQGNSYEQYF. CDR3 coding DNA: TGTGCCAGCAGCCAGGGGAACTCCTACGAGCAGTACTTC.